A selection of T cell receptor beta chains follows, all from one sample in a study of cytomegalovirus exposure and HLA in healthy donors. TCRdb's copy holds only in-frame clones and misses some; the assay was immunoSEQ multiplex PCR. The sample lists 200,000 to 250,000 clones, just over 75% occurring once. The sample was PBMCs. The receptors come from a woman aged 60-70 years in good health and CMV-seropositive. Both conserved end residues are part of each CDR3. Each record gives: clone size, J gene, V gene, CDR3 protein. The size entry is marked missing in some rows and otherwise reads once, few, many or a size class.

clone size: -; J gene: TRBJ2-3; V gene: TRBV9; CDR3 protein: CASSPRGGAPTDTQYF
clone size: few; J gene: TRBJ2-7; V gene: TRBV25-1; CDR3 protein: CASSDSRGFRYEQYF
clone size: -; J gene: TRBJ2-1; V gene: TRBV6-1; CDR3 protein: CASREMNTNEQFF
clone size: -; J gene: TRBJ2-7; V gene: TRBV27; CDR3 protein: CASRPGQSYEQYF
clone size: -; J gene: TRBJ2-1; V gene: TRBV27; CDR3 protein: CASSLYLAGVNEQFF
clone size: -; J gene: TRBJ2-5; V gene: TRBV11-2; CDR3 protein: CASSLGRDFRETQYF
clone size: -; J gene: TRBJ2-1; V gene: TRBV5-4; CDR3 protein: CASSIRDFDNEQFF
clone size: -; J gene: TRBJ2-7; V gene: TRBV6-1; CDR3 protein: CASTDRDSYEQYF
clone size: -; J gene: TRBJ2-7; V gene: TRBV6-1; CDR3 protein: CASSDRLAGIYEQYF
clone size: -; J gene: -; V gene: TRBV2; CDR3 protein: CASTGRDRGSHEQYF
clone size: once; J gene: TRBJ2-5; V gene: TRBV13; CDR3 protein: CASSLETGIGQETQYF
clone size: -; J gene: TRBJ1-1; V gene: TRBV27; CDR3 protein: CASSYRGLNTEAFF
clone size: -; J gene: TRBJ2-1; V gene: TRBV11-2; CDR3 protein: CASSLGAGGWNEQFF
clone size: -; J gene: TRBJ1-2; V gene: TRBV20-1; CDR3 protein: CSARIYGYTF
clone size: once; J gene: TRBJ1-5; V gene: TRBV19; CDR3 protein: CASSIARDRGNQPQHF
clone size: -; J gene: TRBJ2-7; V gene: TRBV27; CDR3 protein: CASLGTGYSEQYF
clone size: -; J gene: TRBJ2-2; V gene: TRBV10-3; CDR3 protein: CAISDSTTNTGELFF
clone size: few; J gene: TRBJ2-1; V gene: TRBV25-1; CDR3 protein: CASTRAGGSYNEQFF
clone size: -; J gene: TRBJ2-7; V gene: TRBV5-6; CDR3 protein: CASSLVGSYEQYF
clone size: few; J gene: TRBJ1-3; V gene: TRBV19; CDR3 protein: CASSRTVSGNTIYF
clone size: -; J gene: TRBJ2-3; V gene: TRBV5-4; CDR3 protein: CAGRGGSGMSSTDTQYF
clone size: -; J gene: TRBJ2-7; V gene: TRBV19; CDR3 protein: CASSIEWDTGRHEQYF
clone size: -; J gene: TRBJ1-4; V gene: TRBV14; CDR3 protein: CASSKTAYNEKLFF
clone size: -; J gene: TRBJ1-2; V gene: TRBV5-4; CDR3 protein: CASRRGEGSYGYTF
clone size: -; J gene: TRBJ2-3; V gene: TRBV15; CDR3 protein: CATSRGPDTQYF
clone size: -; J gene: TRBJ1-5; V gene: TRBV7-9; CDR3 protein: CASSPVGGQRQPQHF
clone size: few; J gene: TRBJ2-2; V gene: TRBV5-4; CDR3 protein: CASSQGLAGADGELFF
clone size: -; J gene: TRBJ2-5; V gene: TRBV5-1; CDR3 protein: CASNPGVGETQYF
clone size: few; J gene: TRBJ2-3; V gene: TRBV5-1; CDR3 protein: CASSEGLAGGRGDTQYF
clone size: -; J gene: TRBJ1-6; V gene: TRBV30; CDR3 protein: CAWSVSGGFSPLHF
clone size: -; J gene: TRBJ2-2; V gene: TRBV2; CDR3 protein: CASSEDARGRTGELFF
clone size: -; J gene: TRBJ1-5; V gene: TRBV6-1; CDR3 protein: CASSGQSGTTHQPQHF
clone size: -; J gene: TRBJ2-1; V gene: TRBV5-1; CDR3 protein: CASSLTHRDNEQFF
clone size: -; J gene: TRBJ2-1; V gene: TRBV2; CDR3 protein: CASTYESSSYNEQFF
clone size: -; J gene: -; V gene: TRBV5-1; CDR3 protein: CASTYPLSYEQYF
clone size: -; J gene: TRBJ2-5; V gene: TRBV7-2; CDR3 protein: CASSLGGGRETQYF
clone size: -; J gene: TRBJ2-1; V gene: TRBV11-3; CDR3 protein: CASSPRGSGASYNEQFF
clone size: -; J gene: TRBJ1-3; V gene: TRBV7-8; CDR3 protein: CASSLREKFGNTIYF
clone size: -; J gene: TRBJ2-4; V gene: TRBV9; CDR3 protein: CASSGGGGYIQYF
clone size: -; J gene: TRBJ1-2; V gene: TRBV4-2; CDR3 protein: CASSSGQGRYGYTF
clone size: -; J gene: TRBJ2-7; V gene: TRBV9; CDR3 protein: CASSAGRSEQYF
clone size: -; J gene: TRBJ2-1; V gene: TRBV14; CDR3 protein: CASSQVSERTTYNEQFF
clone size: -; J gene: TRBJ2-7; V gene: TRBV7-8; CDR3 protein: CASNQGQAYEQYF
clone size: -; J gene: TRBJ1-3; V gene: TRBV11-2; CDR3 protein: CASSSLRRSRGWTIYF
clone size: once; J gene: TRBJ2-5; V gene: TRBV27; CDR3 protein: CASSLRGTQYF
clone size: -; J gene: TRBJ1-1; V gene: TRBV20-1; CDR3 protein: CSGISATEAFF
clone size: -; J gene: TRBJ2-7; V gene: TRBV4-1; CDR3 protein: CASSQEGRGFDEQYF
clone size: -; J gene: TRBJ2-7; V gene: TRBV7-2; CDR3 protein: CASSYRQGAYEQYF
clone size: -; J gene: TRBJ2-7; V gene: TRBV18; CDR3 protein: CASSPLGFDEQYF
clone size: -; J gene: TRBJ2-7; V gene: TRBV7-7; CDR3 protein: CASSPGLAGDYEQYF
clone size: -; J gene: TRBJ1-1; V gene: TRBV12-5; CDR3 protein: CASGLTRGGPHTEAFF
clone size: -; J gene: TRBJ1-1; V gene: TRBV7-9; CDR3 protein: CASSLGQGAITEAFF
clone size: -; J gene: TRBJ2-1; V gene: TRBV5-1; CDR3 protein: CASSLIPGGYNEQFF
clone size: -; J gene: TRBJ1-2; V gene: TRBV10-3; CDR3 protein: CAISDPGTGVHGYTF